This entry describes one T cell receptor (beta chain). This sample was included in a study of T cell repertoires in cytomegalovirus infection. MiXCR, applied by TCRdb to the reads, yields one record per CDR3 protein. This table holds fewer than 550,000 distinct CDR3 sequences, more than 25% found once. The germline V gene has CDR1 SGHNT and CDR2 YENEEA. The V end was cut by 4 bases, the J end by 5 bases, with 18 bases between. The CDR3 is 16 residues long. The chain employs TRBV11-3 and TRBJ2-1; unclear D gene. Sequencing was performed on PBMCs. The receptor's source is a human donor in good health (CMV status not recorded). Some clones in this sample may be carry-over from other donors' samples. Here the CDR3 reads CASSSFRALGHNEQFF. CDR3 in DNA: TGTGCCAGCAGCTCCTTTCGGGCCCTAGGCCACAATGAGCAGTTCTTC.